These 10 T cell receptor beta chains came from one sample sequenced in a study of B cell selection in AIRE deficiency (dated by TCRdb to 2018 to 2020). The library was produced with the immunoSEQ multiplex PCR assay. What TCRdb holds here is the immuneACCESS table cut down to in-frame rearrangements. Part of the clones is not present; checked against another copy, under half of the missing clones reflect an unresolved V gene, and the others are unexplained. For this sample the table gives around 20,000 clones, of which about 94% were detected only once. 2% of the sample goes to the ten largest clones. Regulatory T cells were sorted as CD4+CD25hiCD127low/negative cells. Sequencing input: Tregs sorted from PBMCs. The receptors were sampled from a human donor with AIRE deficiency.

The chain recombines TRBV6-1 with TRBJ2-5; 7 bases align to TRBD2. J was trimmed by 2 bases and V by 0 bases; bases with no gene match: 6. This CDR3 comprises 16 residues. Germline V gene data show CDR1 as MNHNS and CDR2 as SASEGT. CDR3: CASSEAIREGQETQYF. CDR3 DNA: TGTGCCAGCAGTGAAGCGATTAGGGAGGGACAAGAGACCCAGTACTTC.

This chain uses TRBV6-6 with TRBJ1-1; a possible D gene is TRBD1 (5 bases). Germline V gives CDR1 MNHNY, CDR2 SVGAGI (reference sequence). CDR3 length equals 13 residues. V lost 7 bases, J lost 4 bases, and 13 bases lay in between. The CDR3 here is CASNPRQTTEAFF. Written as DNA, the CDR3 is TGTGCCAGCAACCCTCGACAGACCACTGAAGCTTTCTTT.

The chain recombines TRBV5-5 with TRBJ1-1, with D maybe TRBD1 (6 bases). This CDR3 has 14 residues. Per germline, CDR1 SGHKS and CDR2 YYEKEE (reference sequence). Trimming stripped 6 bases from V and 2 bases from J, with 14 bases between. CDR3 in DNA: TGTGCCAGCACCTTAGGGGGGTACAACACTGAAGCTTTCTTT. Protein product: CASTLGGYNTEAFF.

The rearrangement uses TRBV19 and TRBJ1-2; weak D call: TRBD1 (5 bases). The V and J ends lost 6 bases and 4 bases respectively, with 15 bases between them. Germline values: CDR1 LNHDA, CDR2 SQIVND (reference sequence). The CDR3 is 14 amino acids. The CDR3 protein is CASRSSGILYGYTF. CDR3 sequence (DNA): TGTGCCAGTAGATCCTCAGGGATCCTCTATGGCTACACCTTC.

A single count supports this clone. The V call is TRBV30, the J call TRBJ1-4; D unresolved. CDR3 length: 14 amino acids. The germline gives CDR1 GTSNPN, CDR2 SVGIG (reference sequence). Trimming took off 0 bases at V and 4 bases at J, with 9 bases between the two ends. The CDR3 here is CAWSVVSVNEKLFF. The CDR3 DNA reads as TGTGCCTGGAGTGTAGTGTCGGTTAATGAAAAACTGTTTTTT.

This sequence joins TRBV2 and TRBJ2-1, with 8 bases identical to TRBD2. V was clipped by 6 bases and J by 0 bases; unmatched bases: 10. CDR1 and CDR2 from the germline V gene are SNHLY and FYNNEI. The CDR3 has 17 residues. CDR3 protein: CASRLSSGSSSYNEQFF. The DNA for the CDR3 is TGTGCCAGCAGGTTATCTAGCGGGTCGAGCTCCTACAATGAGCAGTTCTTC.

The V call is TRBV27, the J call TRBJ1-2; 9 bases fit TRBD1. Trimming removed 3 bases from V and 2 bases from J; junction bases left unmatched: 7. Germline V gives CDR1 MNHEY, CDR2 SMNVEV (reference sequence). The CDR3 is 16 amino acids. The CDR3 bases are TGTGCCAGCAGTTTCACAGGGGGCCGAAACAACTATGGCTACACCTTC. Its translation is CASSFTGGRNNYGYTF.

The chain links TRBV5-1 to TRBJ2-1; tentatively, D is TRBD1 or TRBD2 (5 bases each). Germline CDR1 is SGHRS and CDR2 is YFSETQ. The CDR3 covers 14 residues. The V end lost 4 bases, the J end lost 8 bases, and 16 bases lay between the germline ends. The CDR3 bases are TGCGCCAGCAGCGGACTCGGGGACGGATATGAGCAGTTCTTC. Translating it yields CASSGLGDGYEQFF.

V gene TRBV11-3 combines with J gene TRBJ2-1; D unresolved. V was trimmed by 2 bases and J by 2 bases, leaving 7 bases between them. Per the germline V gene, CDR1 is SGHNT and CDR2 is YENEEA. This CDR3 has 14 residues. Here the CDR3 reads CASSLRSPYNEQFF. The CDR3 bases are TGTGCCAGCAGCTTACGCTCGCCCTACAATGAGCAGTTCTTC. The full variable domain, its missing parts supplied by reference TRBV11-3 and TRBJ2-1, is EAGVVQSPRYKIIEKKQPVAFWCNPISGHNTLYWYLQNLGQGPELLIRYENEEAVDDSQLPKDRFSAERLKGVDSTLKIQPAELGDSAVYLCASSLRSPYNEQFFGPGTRLTVL.

The V gene is TRBV19, the J gene TRBJ2-7, with D possibly TRBD2 on 5 matching bases. V lost 5 bases to trimming and J lost 2 bases, with 16 bases between them. The CDR3 is made up of 15 amino acids. The germline V gene has CDR1 LNHDA and CDR2 SQIVND (reference sequence). CDR3: CASSFAGVGPYEQYF. The CDR3 DNA reads TGTGCCAGTAGTTTCGCCGGGGTAGGGCCCTACGAGCAGTACTTC.